These 14 T cell receptor beta chains share one sample of origin, sequenced in a study of T cell responses to AZD1222 COVID-19 vaccine. Profiling relied on immunoSEQ multiplex PCR, and the TCRdb table lists in-frame clones only, not all of them. The sample lists 150,000 to 200,000 clones; roughly 92% were seen once. Sequenced here: peripheral blood, sampled 28 days after the second AZD1222 dose. These receptors all come from an adult who received the AZD1222 COVID-19 vaccine.

The V and J genes are TRBV30 and TRBJ2-2; 8 bases are shared with TRBD2. V lost 4 bases and J lost 7; bases outside the gene matches: 8. Germline loops: CDR1 GTSNPN, CDR2 SVGIG (reference sequence). This CDR3 is 14 amino acids long. CDR3 DNA sequence: TGTGCCTGGAAGCGGGAGAGATATAGCGGGGAGCTGTTTTTT. Translation gives CAWKRERYSGELFF. The full variable domain, rest sourced from reference TRBV30 and TRBJ2-2, is SQTIHQWPATLVQPVGSPLSLECTVEGTSNPNLYWYRQAAGRGLQLLFYSVGIGQISSEVPQNLSASRPQDRQFILSSKKLLLSDSGFYLCAWKRERYSGELFFGEGSRLTVL.

This rearrangement joins TRBV5-6 to TRBJ1-2, with D unclear. CDR3 length: 14 residues. The V gene lost 0 bases and the J gene lost 0 bases, with 6 bases spanning the gap. CDR1 SGHDT and CDR2 YYEEEE come from the germline V gene. The CDR3 bases are TGTGCCAGCAGCTTGGGGATAGCTAACTATGGCTACACCTTC. Its translation: CASSLGIANYGYTF.

CDR3 nucleotides: TGTGCCAGCAGCGTCCGGGACAAAACGTACAATGAGCAGTTCTTC. Its translation: CASSVRDKTYNEQFF. The chain uses TRBV9 and TRBJ2-1, with D possibly TRBD1 on 6 matching bases. Germline CDR1 reads SGDLS; CDR2 reads YYNGEE. Trimming removed 2 bases from V and 4 bases from J, with 13 bases in between. The CDR3 has 15 amino acids.

The CDR3 DNA reads TGTGCCAGCTCACCACCGGTTGGAGGGTACGAGCAGTACTTC. It codes for CASSPPVGGYEQYF. The chain joins TRBV18 to TRBJ2-7; possible D gene TRBD2, 6 bases. The CDR3 totals 14 residues. The germline V gene has CDR1 KGHSH and CDR2 LQKENI. With 0 bases removed from V and 4 bases from J, the gap between germline ends came to 10 bases.

This chain joins TRBV11-3 and TRBJ2-5; TRBD2 matches at 11 bases. V shed 1 base, J shed 2 bases, and the junction held 3 bases outside the gene matches. Germline V gives CDR1 SGHNT, CDR2 YENEEA. The CDR3 runs 16 residues. The CDR3 nucleotides are TGTGCCAGCAGCTTAGGACTAGCGGGACGGCAAGAGACCCAGTACTTC. Translation gives CASSLGLAGRQETQYF.

This chain joins TRBV19 and TRBJ1-2, with TRBD1 matching over 7 bases. J lost 4 bases, V lost 4 bases, and 9 bases had no gene match. The CDR3 runs 15 residues. Germline assignment: CDR1 LNHDA and CDR2 SQIVND (reference sequence). The CDR3 spells CASSTYRGGSYGYTF. CDR3 DNA: TGTGCCAGTAGTACATACAGGGGTGGGTCCTATGGCTACACCTTC. Full variable domain (rest looked up from reference TRBV19 and TRBJ1-2): DGGITQSPKYLFRKEGQNVTLSCEQNLNHDAMYWYRQDPGQGLRLIYYSQIVNDFQKGDIAEGYSVSREKKESFPLTVTSAQKNPTAFYLCASSTYRGGSYGYTFGSGTRLTVV.

The gene calls are TRBV30 and TRBJ2-7, with 11 positions matching TRBD2. Germline V lookup: CDR1 GTSNPN, CDR2 SVGIG (reference sequence). V lost 7 bases to trimming and J lost 4 bases; unmatched junction nucleotides: 9. This CDR3 spans 14 amino acids. The CDR3 nucleotides are TGTGCCTCCACTAGCGGGAGCAACCCTTACGAGCAGTACTTC. Its translation is CASTSGSNPYEQYF.

V gene TRBV7-8 combines with J gene TRBJ1-2; D unclear. Germline loops: CDR1 SGHVS, CDR2 FQNEAQ. This CDR3 region has 15 residues. The ends were cut back, 2 bases at V and 2 bases at J, with 12 bases in the middle. The CDR3 DNA follows: TGTGCCAGCAGCTTAACTGGACCCATAAACTATGGCTACACCTTC. This sequence encodes CASSLTGPINYGYTF.

DNA for the CDR3: TGTGCCATCCTACAGGGGAGAGGTGGCTACACCTTC. Its translation is CAILQGRGGYTF. The chain recombines TRBV28 with TRBJ1-2; 7 bases agree with TRBD1. Germline CDR1 reads MDHEN; CDR2 reads SYDVKM. Germline trimming cut 10 bases from V and 7 bases from J; bases unmatched to any gene: 9. The CDR3 extends over 12 amino acids.

The CDR3 region has the DNA TGTGCCAGTAGTATCCTTCCAGGGGGATGGGAGCAGTACTTC. It encodes CASSILPGGWEQYF. The chain carries TRBV19 and TRBJ2-7, with 7 bases that match TRBD1. Looked up from germline, CDR1 is LNHDA and CDR2 is SQIVND (reference sequence). V dropped 3 bases and J dropped 7; count of bases not matched to a gene: 9. The CDR3 runs 14 residues.

This chain uses TRBV11-3 with TRBJ2-1; 7 bases fit TRBD1. CDR1 and CDR2 from the germline V gene are SGHNT and YENEEA. The trim removed 1 base at V and 10 bases at J, leaving 4 bases unmatched. This CDR3 spans 13 amino acids. The CDR3 nucleotides read TGTGCCAGCAGCTTAGCCCTAGGGGGCGAGCAGTTCTTC. Residues: CASSLALGGEQFF. Based on the CDR3 plus reference TRBV11-3 and TRBJ2-1, the full variable domain is EAGVVQSPRYKIIEKKQPVAFWCNPISGHNTLYWYLQNLGQGPELLIRYENEEAVDDSQLPKDRFSAERLKGVDSTLKIQPAELGDSAVYLCASSLALGGEQFFGPGTRLTVL.

This chain joins TRBV28 and TRBJ2-7; D is perhaps TRBD2 (6 bases). Per the germline V gene, CDR1 is MDHEN and CDR2 is SYDVKM. The CDR3 is 14 amino acids. Trimming removed 3 bases from V and 2 bases from J, with 11 bases in between. The CDR3 DNA reads as TGTGCCAGCAGTTTTGGGGGAGGCACCTACGAGCAGTACTTC. This gives the protein CASSFGGGTYEQYF.

The V and J genes are TRBV5-1 and TRBJ1-2; D remains unclear. CDR1 is SGHRS, CDR2 YFSETQ, per germline. V was clipped by 0 bases and J by 8 bases, with 14 bases between them. This CDR3 spans 14 amino acids. The CDR3 region has the DNA TGCGCCAGCAGCTTGGCCGTGTCGGGATCCGGCTACACCTTC. It encodes CASSLAVSGSGYTF.

V and J are TRBV18 and TRBJ1-6; unclear D gene. CDR1 and CDR2 (germline): KGHSH, LQKENI. The CDR3 is 16 residues long. Trimming stripped 6 bases from V and 4 bases from J, with 16 bases between. CDR3 nucleotides: TGTGCCAGCTCTACATCCGCCCGCTCGTATAATTCACCCCTCCACTTT. Its protein product is CASSTSARSYNSPLHF.